Reported below is one T cell receptor (beta chain). Its antigen is undetermined. The data were obtained in a study of shared clonotypes between healthy human individuals. Overall study results and limits: The small donor group covered limited genetic and exposure diversity.

For each subset, genomic DNA was distributed in equal portions over several immunoSEQ plates. Produced via immunoSEQ multiplex PCR; TCRdb's table is partial and in-frame only. The sample lists millions of clones, approximately 95% occurring once. Naive-designated CD8 cells lacked CD45RO, were positively enriched for CCR7, and omitted terminally differentiated effector memory CD45RA+ cells. This CDR3 region has 15 residues. Trimming removed 7 bases from V and 4 bases from J; junction bases left unmatched: 12. Germline V lookup: CDR1 SEHNR, CDR2 FQNEAQ (reference sequence). This chain uses TRBV7-9 with TRBJ2-5; 7 nucleotides line up with TRBD2. Sequences were obtained from naive CD8+ T cells sorted from blood. This TCR came from a man between 18 and 29 years old in good health. The CDR3 loop reads CASTFGREVGETQYF. CDR3 bases: TGTGCCAGCACCTTCGGCCGGGAGGTGGGAGAGACCCAGTACTTC. The complete variable domain, with remaining parts taken from reference TRBV7-9 and TRBJ2-5, reads DTGVSQNPRHKITKRGQNVTFRCDPISEHNRLYWYRQTLGQGPEFLTYFQNEAQLEKSRLLSDRFSAERPKGSFSTLEIQRTEQGDSAMYLCASTFGREVGETQYFGPGTRLLVL.